The 14 T cell receptor beta chains reported below all come from one sample, sequenced in a study of blood T cell repertoires in COVID-19. TCRdb's copy holds only in-frame clones and misses some; the assay was immunoSEQ multiplex PCR. The table lists 330,000 or so clones, 88% of them singletons. Sequencing used PBMCs or T cells enriched from blood (not recorded which). The receptors stem from a woman younger than 45 who had been exposed to COVID-19.

The chain couples TRBV7-2 to TRBJ2-3; the match to TRBD2 covers 7 bases. The CDR3 sequence is 15 residues long. Germline V lookup: CDR1 SGHTA, CDR2 FQGNSA. V lost 4 bases to trimming and J lost 1 base; unmatched junction nucleotides: 5. CDR3 region: CASSSRGGGTDTQYF. The CDR3 bases are TGTGCCAGCAGCTCCCGGGGAGGGGGCACAGATACGCAGTATTTT. The full variable domain, with the rest looked up from reference TRBV7-2 and TRBJ2-3, is GAGVSQSPSNKVTEKGKDVELRCDPISGHTALYWYRQSLGQGLEFLIYFQGNSAPDKSGLPSDRFSAERTGGSVSTLTIQRTQQEDSAVYLCASSSRGGGTDTQYFGPGTRLTVL.

The V call is TRBV19, the J call TRBJ1-1; D remains unclear. The V gene lost 3 bases and the J gene lost 5 bases, with 7 bases spanning the gap. This CDR3 is built from 12 residues. The germline CDR1 and CDR2 sequences are LNHDA and SQIVND (reference sequence). The DNA for the CDR3 is TGTGCCAGTAGTATCGCGAGGACTGAAGCTTTCTTT. The encoded protein is CASSIARTEAFF.

The chain has TRBV28 and TRBJ1-2; the D is unclear. V was shortened by 5 bases and J by 0 bases, with 22 bases between the two germline ends. Per the germline V gene, CDR1 is MDHEN and CDR2 is SYDVKM. The CDR3 is 18 amino acids. CDR3 amino acids: CASSPPLYATGPNYGYTF. Written as DNA, the CDR3 is TGTGCCAGCAGTCCTCCCTTATATGCTACTGGTCCTAACTATGGCTACACCTTC.

The J gene is TRBJ1-1, the V gene TRBV7-9, with D perhaps TRBD1 (5 bases). With 5 bases removed from V and 4 bases from J, the gap between germline ends came to 8 bases. CDR3 length equals 12 residues. The germline CDR1 and CDR2 sequences are SEHNR and FQNEAQ (reference sequence). CDR3 nucleotides: TGTGCCAGCAGCCCCCAGGGCACTGAAGCTTTCTTT. Protein product: CASSPQGTEAFF.

V gene TRBV6-5 combines with J gene TRBJ2-7; 9 positions agree with TRBD2. Trimming removed 0 bases from V and 4 bases from J; junction bases left unmatched: 4. The germline V gene has CDR1 MNHEY and CDR2 SVGAGI. The CDR3 runs 15 residues. CDR3: CASSYSRAGGYEQYF. CDR3 DNA: TGTGCCAGCAGTTACTCGAGAGCGGGAGGATACGAGCAGTACTTC.

J is TRBJ2-2 and V is TRBV24-1; 9 bases match TRBD1. V dropped 5 bases and J dropped 3; count of bases not matched to a gene: 0. CDR1 and CDR2 (germline): KGHDR, SFDVKD. This CDR3 region has 14 residues. The CDR3 spells CATSGDRDTGELFF. The CDR3 DNA follows: TGTGCCACCAGTGGGGACAGGGACACCGGGGAGCTGTTTTTT.

The chain joins TRBV6-5 to TRBJ2-3; possible D gene TRBD2, 5 bases. CDR3 length: 15 residues. In germline, CDR1 is MNHEY, CDR2 SVGAGI. Trimming pared 8 bases from V and 1 base from J, leaving 16 bases between. The CDR3 spells CASRRWEYRTDTQYF. The CDR3, as DNA: TGTGCCAGCCGACGGTGGGAGTATCGCACAGATACGCAGTATTTT.

This clone has more than one count but fewer than ten. This sequence joins TRBV19 and TRBJ1-1; no firm D call. V dropped 4 bases and J dropped 4 bases, with 16 bases sitting between them. The CDR3 runs 15 residues. The germline V gene encodes CDR1 LNHDA and CDR2 SQIVND (reference sequence). CDR3 sequence reads: CASSSRGGESTEAFF. Written as DNA, the CDR3 is TGTGCCAGTAGTAGCCGCGGCGGGGAGAGCACTGAAGCTTTCTTT.

With regard to this clone: A read error may produce the germline difference seen at one junction end. The chain links TRBV25-1 to TRBJ1-4; TRBD1 matches at 7 bases. The V gene's germline CDR1 is MGHDK and CDR2 SYGVNS. The CDR3 consists of 14 residues. CDR3 sequence: CASRNRQGVEKLFF. The CDR3 DNA follows: TGTGCCAGCCGGAACCGACAGGGTGTTGAAAAGCTGTTTTTT.

The chain combines TRBV19 with TRBJ2-7, with D possibly TRBD2 on 5 matching bases. This CDR3 spans 13 amino acids. Looked up from germline, CDR1 is LNHDA and CDR2 is SQIVND (reference sequence). V dropped 4 bases and J dropped 2 bases, with 9 bases sitting between them. The CDR3 loop is CASSTGVTYEQYF. CDR3 coding DNA: TGTGCCAGTAGTACCGGGGTAACCTACGAGCAGTACTTC.

This chain links TRBV6-5 with TRBJ2-7; D possibly corresponds to TRBD2 (5 bases). V lost 0 bases to trimming and J lost 3 bases, with 15 bases between them. The CDR3 spans 16 residues. Germline V gene sequence: CDR1 MNHEY, CDR2 SVGAGI. The CDR3 protein is CASSYSEDAAVYEQYF. CDR3 coding DNA: TGTGCCAGCAGTTACTCTGAGGACGCAGCGGTCTACGAGCAGTACTTC.

This chain joins TRBV29-1 and TRBJ1-3, with 7 bases lining up with TRBD1. This CDR3 is 14 amino acids long. The germline CDR1 and CDR2 sequences are SQVTM and ANQGSEA. V dropped 7 bases and J dropped 4; count of bases not matched to a gene: 10. DNA for the CDR3: TGCAGCGCCCAAATACAGGGGTTGGGAAACACCATATATTTT. Its translation: CSAQIQGLGNTIYF.

The J gene is TRBJ1-6, the V gene TRBV3-1 (or the pseudogene TRBV3-2); D perhaps matches TRBD1 (5 bases). Looked up from germline, CDR1 is LGHDT and CDR2 is YNNKEL (reference sequence). The CDR3 is 17 residues long. The V and J ends lost 5 bases and 6 bases respectively, with 20 bases between them. CDR3 coding DNA: TGTGCCAGCAGCACACCCCAGGGAGGGCGCCTTAATTCACCCCTCCACTTT. It translates to CASSTPQGGRLNSPLHF.

This sequence joins TRBV19 and TRBJ1-5; no reliable D call. Germline CDR1 and CDR2: LNHDA and SQIVND (reference sequence). V gave up 3 bases and J gave up 1 base, with 13 bases separating them. The CDR3 has 16 amino acids. Written as DNA, the CDR3 is TGTGCCAGTAGTATGAGAGGGATTGCAAGCAATCAGCCCCAGCATTTT. Encoded protein: CASSMRGIASNQPQHF.